These 22 T cell receptor beta chains originate from one sample sequenced in a study of blood T cell repertoires in COVID-19. Clones were read by immunoSEQ multiplex PCR, and TCRdb kept only the in-frame ones, dropping some. Of more than 200,000 clones in the sample, roughly 82% were seen once. The specimen sequenced was peripheral blood. Receptors originate from a woman of 80 years or more with active or convalescent COVID-19.

This clone was observed a single time. The chain has TRBV5-1 and TRBJ2-7; D might be TRBD1 (5 bases). Germline loops: CDR1 SGHRS, CDR2 YFSETQ. The CDR3 consists of 13 residues. The V gene lost 4 bases and the J gene lost 3 bases, with 11 bases spanning the gap. CDR3 bases: TGCGCCAGCAGCGTACCGACAGACTACGAGCAGTACTTC. The encoded protein is CASSVPTDYEQYF.

The V and J genes are TRBV30 and TRBJ1-2; no clear D. This CDR3 comprises 12 residues. The V and J ends lost 6 bases and 2 bases respectively, with 10 bases between them. Germline lookup yields CDR1 GTSNPN and CDR2 SVGIG (reference sequence). CDR3 DNA sequence: TGTGCCTGTATCGGAGCGAACTATGGCTACACCTTC. The encoded protein is CACIGANYGYTF.

V and J are TRBV18 and TRBJ2-3, with 9 bases aligning to TRBD1. This CDR3 has 14 residues. The V and J ends lost 6 bases and 6 bases, in that order; junction bases with no gene match: 7. Looked up from germline, CDR1 is KGHSH and CDR2 is LQKENI. The CDR3 region is CASSPDRGADTQYF. The CDR3 DNA reads TGTGCCAGCTCGCCGGACAGGGGTGCGGATACGCAGTATTTT.

The chain employs TRBV6-2 or TRBV6-3 and TRBJ2-2; D is unresolved. The CDR3 is 13 amino acids. CDR1 is MNHEY and CDR2 is SVGEGT in the germline V gene. Trimming shortened V by 1 base and J by 6 bases, and 6 bases separated the two germline ends. The CDR3 DNA reads TGTGCCAGCAGTTACTTCCCCGCCGGGGAGCTGTTTTTT. Encoded protein: CASSYFPAGELFF.

The V gene is TRBV7-9, the J gene TRBJ1-5; no reliable D call. Germline V gene sequence: CDR1 SEHNR, CDR2 FQNEAQ (reference sequence). The ends were cut back, 1 base at V and 0 bases at J, with 7 bases in the middle. The CDR3 length is 15 residues. The CDR3 nucleotides read TGTGCCAGCAGCTTAGGCACCTATAGCAATCAGCCCCAGCATTTT. This sequence encodes CASSLGTYSNQPQHF. The full variable domain, completed using reference TRBV7-9 and TRBJ1-5, is DTGVSQNPRHKITKRGQNVTFRCDPISEHNRLYWYRQTLGQGPEFLTYFQNEAQLEKSRLLSDRFSAERPKGSFSTLEIQRTEQGDSAMYLCASSLGTYSNQPQHFGDGTRLSIL.

This sequence joins TRBV3-1 (or the pseudogene TRBV3-2) and TRBJ2-2, with 7 nucleotides matching TRBD1. Losses at the gene ends were 1 base for V and 6 bases for J; bases not matched to a gene: 5. The CDR3 extends over 15 amino acids. Germline V lookup: CDR1 LGHDT, CDR2 YNNKEL (reference sequence). DNA of the CDR3: TGTGCCAGCAGCCAAGGGACCGGACAGGCCGGGGAGCTGTTTTTT. Translated, it gives CASSQGTGQAGELFF.

The chain joins TRBV3-1 (or the pseudogene TRBV3-2) to TRBJ2-1; D is possibly TRBD1 (7 bases). This CDR3 has 17 amino acids. V was trimmed by 1 base and J by 9 bases, leaving 22 bases between them. The germline V gene encodes CDR1 LGHDT and CDR2 YNNKEL (reference sequence). DNA for the CDR3: TGTGCCAGCAGCCAAGGAAGACAGGGAGGAAGCCTGAGTGAGCAGTTCTTC. Its protein product is CASSQGRQGGSLSEQFF.

V and J are TRBV2 and TRBJ1-4, with 9 bases identical to TRBD1. The CDR3 spans 15 residues. J lost 3 bases, V lost 5 bases, and 4 bases had no gene match. Germline-derived CDR1 and CDR2 are SNHLY and FYNNEI. Here the CDR3 reads CASSRQGGANEKLFF. CDR3 DNA sequence: TGTGCCAGCAGTCGACAGGGGGGGGCTAATGAAAAACTGTTTTTT.

The chain joins TRBV28 to TRBJ2-1, with 9 bases fitting TRBD2. With 6 bases clipped from V and 7 bases from J, the junction kept 7 bases outside the gene matches. The CDR3 length is 14 residues. From germline, CDR1 is MDHEN and CDR2 SYDVKM. CDR3 DNA: TGTGCCAGCAGAGTAGCGGGAGCGTGGAATGAGCAGTTCTTC. Translation gives CASRVAGAWNEQFF.

This clone was seen only once. The rearrangement links TRBV24-1 to TRBJ2-5, with a tentative D call TRBD1 (5 bases). The CDR3 is 13 residues long. V was cut by 3 bases and J by 5 bases, with 9 bases left in between. Per germline, CDR1 KGHDR and CDR2 SFDVKD. In nucleotides, the CDR3 is TGTGCCACCAGTGATGGGGCCCGGGAGACCCAGTACTTC. Its protein product is CATSDGARETQYF.

In this sample, this clone turned up many times. The rearrangement uses TRBV2 and TRBJ1-1; unclear D gene. V dropped 1 base and J dropped 1 base, with 10 bases sitting between them. Germline V lookup: CDR1 SNHLY, CDR2 FYNNEI. The CDR3 consists of 15 residues. This chain's CDR3 is CASSEGLQRNTEAFF. As DNA, the CDR3 is TGTGCCAGCAGTGAAGGTCTGCAGCGGAACACTGAAGCTTTCTTT.

The chain combines TRBV18 with TRBJ1-1; possibly TRBD1 for D (6 bases). Trimming took 2 bases from V and 6 from J, leaving 10 bases between them. Germline V gives CDR1 KGHSH, CDR2 LQKENI. The CDR3 consists of 13 residues. This chain's CDR3 is CASSPIDRSEAFF. The CDR3 DNA reads TGTGCCAGCTCACCAATCGACAGGTCTGAAGCTTTCTTT.

This clone was detected only once. The CDR3 loop reads CASSLSGGQYNEQFF. The CDR3 coding sequence is TGTGCCAGCAGCTTGAGCGGGGGTCAATACAATGAGCAGTTCTTC. V is TRBV7-2 and J is TRBJ2-1, with TRBD2 matching over 8 bases. Germline CDR1 and CDR2: SGHTA and FQGNSA. The CDR3 is made up of 15 amino acids. Germline trimming cut 3 bases from V and 4 bases from J; bases unmatched to any gene: 5.

V gene TRBV18 combines with J gene TRBJ2-1; 7 nucleotides line up with TRBD1. This CDR3 contains 14 residues. Germline V gives CDR1 KGHSH, CDR2 LQKENI. Germline trimming cut 3 bases from V and 5 bases from J; bases unmatched to any gene: 4. In nucleotides, the CDR3 is TGTGCCAGCTCACCCCAGACAGGGAACAATGAGCAGTTCTTC. Translated, it gives CASSPQTGNNEQFF.

The genes are TRBV6-1 and TRBJ1-6; TRBD1 might be the D (5 bases). The V end lost 1 base, the J end lost 8 bases, and 6 bases lay between the germline ends. CDR1 and CDR2 from the germline V gene are MNHNS and SASEGT. This CDR3 spans 13 amino acids. The CDR3 nucleotides are TGTGCCAGCAGTGAAGGGGGCCATTCACCCCTCCACTTT. Amino acids: CASSEGGHSPLHF.

About this clone: Other DNA sequences within the sample encode an identical CDR3. The chain employs TRBV2 and TRBJ2-5, with 11 bases that match TRBD1. The CDR3 is 14 residues long. Germline V gene data show CDR1 as SNHLY and CDR2 as FYNNEI. The V segment lost 8 bases and the J segment 4 bases; nucleotides outside the gene matches: 6. CDR3 region: CASRRTGGVETQYF. For the CDR3, the DNA is TGTGCCAGCCGTCGGACAGGGGGCGTAGAGACCCAGTACTTC.

The chain uses TRBV27 and TRBJ2-5, with 9 bases matching TRBD1. V lost 1 base and J lost 2; bases outside the gene matches: 5. This CDR3 has 16 amino acids. From germline, CDR1 is MNHEY and CDR2 SMNVEV (reference sequence). CDR3 nucleotides: TGTGCCAGCAGTTTATTGGGGGACAGGGTACAAGAGACCCAGTACTTC. Residues: CASSLLGDRVQETQYF.

In nucleotides, the CDR3 is TGTGCCAGCAGCTCCCTTTCAGGGGGCTTAGGCCAGCCCCAGCATTTT. Translated, it gives CASSSLSGGLGQPQHF. The chain uses TRBV5-6 and TRBJ1-5; 8 bases are a match to TRBD1. Germline CDR1 reads SGHDT; CDR2 reads YYEEEE. This CDR3 has 16 residues. V dropped 3 bases and J dropped 7; count of bases not matched to a gene: 12.

Only a few counts were recorded for this clone. Other nucleotide sequences from this sample produce the same CDR3. The rearrangement joins TRBV5-1 to TRBJ1-1, with no clear D. This CDR3 region has 13 residues. The germline V gene encodes CDR1 SGHRS and CDR2 YFSETQ. Trimming left V 1 base short and J 3 bases short, with 7 bases between. DNA for the CDR3: TGCGCCAGCAGCTTGAAGCTCGACACTGAAGCTTTCTTT. Its protein product is CASSLKLDTEAFF.

The genes are TRBV6-6 and TRBJ2-5; a possible D gene is TRBD2 (5 bases). CDR1 and CDR2 (germline): MNHNY, SVGAGI (reference sequence). V was trimmed by 0 bases and J by 4 bases, leaving 15 bases between them. There are 16 residues in the CDR3. The CDR3 DNA reads TGTGCCAGCAGTTACTCGACGGTAGGCGGGCCAGAGACCCAGTACTTC. It is translated as CASSYSTVGGPETQYF.

The chain is built from TRBV6-4 and TRBJ1-1; 7 bases agree with TRBD1. CDR3 length: 14 amino acids. The germline CDR1 and CDR2 sequences are MRHNA and SNTAGT. With V trimmed by 4 bases and J by 4 bases, 6 bases remained unmatched. The CDR3 is CASSARQGGTEAFF. The CDR3 DNA reads TGTGCCAGCAGTGCCCGACAGGGAGGCACTGAAGCTTTCTTT.

The V call is TRBV20-1, the J call TRBJ2-3; 9 nucleotides agree with TRBD2. This CDR3 region has 15 residues. Germline V lookup: CDR1 DFQATT, CDR2 SNEGSKA (reference sequence). Trimming took 3 bases from V and 5 from J; bases not matched to a gene: 9. The CDR3 spells CSASSAGGTVDTQYF. CDR3 sequence (DNA): TGCAGTGCTAGTTCGGCGGGAGGGACGGTAGATACGCAGTATTTT.